The sequence of this T cell receptor (beta chain) was determined in a study of technical replicates of blood from a few donors. Assay: immunoSEQ multiplex PCR; the TCRdb copy retains only in-frame clones and omits some. The table lists more than 75,000 clones, roughly 92% of them singletons, with around 0.3% in the top ten. The length of the CDR3 is 21 residues. The chain recombines TRBV21-1 with TRBJ2-1; the table's D gene call, TRBD2, was not cross checked with the DNA. TRBV21-1 has pseudogene status. This clonotype originated in a human donor in good health. The sequenced sample was T cells isolated from PBMCs. CDR3 nucleotide sequence: TGTGCCAGCAGCCCCCGACTGTCCAAAGGGGACCGGGGGACCCACTACAATGAGCAGTTCTTC. It translates to CASSPRLSKGDRGTHYNEQFF.